This TCR beta chain was observed in a study of graft-versus-host responses after intestinal transplantation. TCRdb keeps only in-frame clones here, not all; method: immunoSEQ multiplex PCR. Counted here are about 90,000 clones, around 93% occurring once; the ten biggest clones make up less than 1.5%. For this clone: Its antigen is unidentified.

The CDR3 has 14 amino acids. The V gene's germline CDR1 is LGHNT and CDR2 FRNRAP. The V end was cut by 4 bases, the J end by 4 bases, with 13 bases between. The chain joins TRBV12-5 to TRBJ1-2, with a tentative D call TRBD1 (5 bases). The source was unstimulated CD8+ T cells sorted from spleen or lymph node cells, collected before transplant. This clonotype was obtained from a human donor who was the organ donor for an intestinal transplant. CDR3 DNA: TGTGCTAGTGGTTCCCTACAGGAGATCTATGGCTACACCTTC. As protein: CASGSLQEIYGYTF.